The T cell receptor (beta chain) described here comes from a study of beta chain features in type 1 diabetes (dated by TCRdb to 2016 to 2018). Broadly, across the study: Mean age, gender distribution, total cell number and subset yield were not different between patients and healthy donors. Regulatory and stem cell-like memory subsets were obtained from only 8 patients and roughly 8 healthy donors, while naive and central memory subsets were obtained from all 28 donors. The study compared the TCRB repertoires of sorted circulating CD4+ T cell subsets in recently diagnosed type 1 diabetes patients with those in matched healthy donors. A total of 107,917,701 sorted cells were examined across all samples, and a strong correlation was observed between cell number per subset and RNA yield. Findings and caveats that apply to the study as a whole: The naive, central memory and regulatory TCRB repertoires appeared to resemble one another more closely among patients than among healthy donors. Type 1 diabetes patients showed a moderate but significant shortening of TCRB CDR3 length in all four CD4+ subsets. At VDJ recombination sites, patients with type 1 diabetes made fewer insertions and deleted more nucleotides, a pattern implying thymic rearrangement abnormalities. PCR may preferentially amplify shorter templates, but because patient and control samples were amplified and corrected together, any resulting skew would affect both groups equally. Because the HLA sub-analyses included only small numbers of individuals, any influence of HLA type on TCRB rearrangement was left unresolved. Because cDNA was sequenced instead of genomic DNA, highly expressing activated cells could be over-represented, though the groups showed no difference in activation or CD3 levels.

From each donor, a single peripheral blood sample of around 120 mL on average was drawn into heparinised tubes. A BD FACSAria II and a panel including CD45RO, CCR7, CD25, CD127, CD95 and CD27 were used to sort naive, central memory, regulatory and stem cell-like memory CD4+ T cells. Purity was above 95% for every sorted population. Right away, PBMCs were isolated by Lymphoprep density gradient centrifugation and were stained directly, with no culture step. So that batch effects would be minimized, each experiment stained and sorted samples in pairs, pairing one healthy donor with one patient. As for this clone: It has no known antigen specificity. Base-call qualities are not available, and no considerably larger clone is one nucleotide away. The sample contains more than one DNA sequence encoding this CDR3.

All of the isolated RNA was reverse transcribed with the High Capacity cDNA Reverse Transcription Kit, so expressed TCRB transcripts were sequenced. Deep immunoSEQ sequencing was performed on naive, central memory and regulatory T cell samples, with an average of about 3.57 million total reads per sample. Sorted cells were lysed in RLT buffer and RNA was extracted with DNase-treated RNeasy Micro or Mini kits, depending on cell number. To prevent cross-contamination, every cell subset was processed on its own, while patient and healthy donor samples were processed together. The immunoSEQ multiplex PCR was used to amplify TCRB sequences from cDNA, yielding 87-bp fragments that span the CDR3 region. Sequencing of the amplicons was done on the Illumina HiSeq platform. Processing in the source paper ran as follows. PCR bias was corrected computationally using synthetic template baselines, and reads within Hamming distance 2 were collapsed, with unmergeable singletons discarded. By aligning reads against IMGT, V, D and J genes, CDR3 length, and insertions or deletions at six rearrangement sites were assigned. Clonotype counts were normalized to sorted cell number within each subset before computing true diversity and Gini coefficients with the tcR R package. Repertoire sharing was quantified using the overlap coefficient calculated on TCRB nucleotide sequences. Out-of-frame TCRB sequences from naive cells were analyzed as a proxy for the pre-selection repertoire. TCRdb's version of the immuneACCESS table is confined to in-frame rearrangements and falls short of the full clone set. An unresolved V gene accounts for under half of the shortfall where checked; the remainder is of unknown origin. The D gene and trimming were derived from the DNA, and the V and J assignments and clone size from that table. For this sample the table gives approximately 730,000 clones, of which around 15% were detected only once. The top ten hold 0.02% to 0.025% of the sample.

The sequence was obtained from a man younger than 30 with type 1 diabetes. Sequenced material: naive CD4+ T cells from blood. Read against the paper, the sample's cell subset or site label means: true naive CD4+ T cells.

The nucleotide sequence reads TGTGCCTGGAGTGTCCAAGAGACCCAGTACTTC. The translation is CAWSVQETQYF. Recombination connected TRBV30 to TRBJ2-5; no D segment can be confidently identified. At the junction V is shortened by 0 bases and J by 1 base, with 0 bases in between. Per the germline V gene (reference sequence), GTSNPN is the CDR1 and SVGIG is the CDR2. Including cysteine and phenylalanine, the CDR3 has 11 amino acids. Only the CDR3 part of the read is kept: 33 bases, read in frame from the first base. The CDR3 plus the reference TRBV30 and TRBJ2-5 genes for the other parts give the full variable domain: SQTIHQWPATLVQPVGSPLSLECTVEGTSNPNLYWYRQAAGRGLQLLFYSVGIGQISSEVPQNLSASRPQDRQFILSSKKLLLSDSGFYLCAWSVQETQYFGPGTRLLVL.